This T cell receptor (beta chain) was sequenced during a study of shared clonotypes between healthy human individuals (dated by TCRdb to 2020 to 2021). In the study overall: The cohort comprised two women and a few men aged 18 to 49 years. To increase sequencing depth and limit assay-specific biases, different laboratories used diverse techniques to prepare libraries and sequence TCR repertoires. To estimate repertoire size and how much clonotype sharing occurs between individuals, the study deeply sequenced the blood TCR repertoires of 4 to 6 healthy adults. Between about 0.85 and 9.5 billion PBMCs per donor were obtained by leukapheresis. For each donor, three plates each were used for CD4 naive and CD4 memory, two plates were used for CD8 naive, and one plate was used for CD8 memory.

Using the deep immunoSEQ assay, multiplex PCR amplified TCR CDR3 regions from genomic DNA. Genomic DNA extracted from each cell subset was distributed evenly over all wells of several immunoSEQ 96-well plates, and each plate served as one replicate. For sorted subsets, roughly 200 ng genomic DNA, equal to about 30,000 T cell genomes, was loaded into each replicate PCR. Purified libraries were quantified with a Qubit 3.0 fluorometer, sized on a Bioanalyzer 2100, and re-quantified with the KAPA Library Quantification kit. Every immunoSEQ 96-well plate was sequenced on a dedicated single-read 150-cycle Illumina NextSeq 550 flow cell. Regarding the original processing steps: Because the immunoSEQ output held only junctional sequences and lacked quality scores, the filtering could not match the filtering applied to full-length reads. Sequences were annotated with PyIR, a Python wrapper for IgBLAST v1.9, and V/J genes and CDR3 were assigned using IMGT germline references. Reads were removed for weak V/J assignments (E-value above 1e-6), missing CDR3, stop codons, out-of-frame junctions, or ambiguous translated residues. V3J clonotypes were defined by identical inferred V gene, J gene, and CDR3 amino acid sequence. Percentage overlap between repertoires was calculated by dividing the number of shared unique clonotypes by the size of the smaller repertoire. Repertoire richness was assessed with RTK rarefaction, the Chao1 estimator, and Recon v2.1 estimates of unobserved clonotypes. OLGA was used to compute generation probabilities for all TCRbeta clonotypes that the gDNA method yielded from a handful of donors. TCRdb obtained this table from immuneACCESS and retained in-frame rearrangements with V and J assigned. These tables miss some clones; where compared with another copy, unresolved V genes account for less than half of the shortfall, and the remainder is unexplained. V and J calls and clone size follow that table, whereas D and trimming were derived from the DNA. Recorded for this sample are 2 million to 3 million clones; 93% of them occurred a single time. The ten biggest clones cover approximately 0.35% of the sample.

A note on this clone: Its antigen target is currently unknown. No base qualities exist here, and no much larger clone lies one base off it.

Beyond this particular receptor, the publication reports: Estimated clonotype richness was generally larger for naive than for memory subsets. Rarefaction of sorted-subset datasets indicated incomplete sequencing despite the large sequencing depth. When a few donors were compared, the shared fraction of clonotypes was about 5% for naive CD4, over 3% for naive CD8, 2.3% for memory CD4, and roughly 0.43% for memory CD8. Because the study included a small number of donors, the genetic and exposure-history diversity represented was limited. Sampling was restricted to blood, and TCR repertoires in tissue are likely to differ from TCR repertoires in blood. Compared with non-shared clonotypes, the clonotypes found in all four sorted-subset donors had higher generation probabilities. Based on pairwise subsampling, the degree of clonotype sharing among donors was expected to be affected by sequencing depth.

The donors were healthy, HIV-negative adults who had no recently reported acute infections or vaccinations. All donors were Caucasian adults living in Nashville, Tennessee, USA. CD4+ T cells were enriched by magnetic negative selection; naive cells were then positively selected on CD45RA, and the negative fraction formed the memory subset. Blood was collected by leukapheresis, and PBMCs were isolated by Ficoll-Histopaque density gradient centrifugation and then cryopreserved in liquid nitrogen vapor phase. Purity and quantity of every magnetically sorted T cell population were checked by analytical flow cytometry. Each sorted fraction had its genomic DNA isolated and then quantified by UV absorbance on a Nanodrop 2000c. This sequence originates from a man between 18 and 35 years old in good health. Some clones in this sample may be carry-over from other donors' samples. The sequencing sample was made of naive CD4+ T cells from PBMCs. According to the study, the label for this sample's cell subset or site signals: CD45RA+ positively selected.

The CDR3 here reads CASSSPPSGDIDYEQYF. The nucleotides read TGTGCCAGCAGCTCCCCTCCCTCGGGGGACATCGACTACGAGCAGTACTTC. Recombination joined TRBV7-2 with TRBJ2-7; the D call could be TRBD1 or TRBD2, with each sharing 6 bases. The germline V gene yields SGHTA for CDR1 and FQGNSA for CDR2. Taken from cysteine to phenylalanine, the CDR3 has 17 residues. CDR3 DNA is the only sequence kept; it has 51 bases, read in frame from the first base. V loses 4 bases, J loses 3 bases, and the germline ends lie 22 bases apart.